This is a list of T cell receptor beta chains from one sample in a study of blood T cell repertoires in COVID-19. Here immunoSEQ multiplex PCR was the method, and the copy in TCRdb shows in-frame clones only, minus some. The sample carries about 68,000 clones, less than 90% recorded once. Sequenced material: peripheral blood. The source of these receptors is a man between 50 and 59 years old with active COVID-19. Each CDR3 is given with its conserved first and last residue. The D gene is left open where the match is weak. Some rows have no size entry. The others give once, few or many, or a class for an expanded clone.

>TRBD1|TRBV9|-|TRBJ1-6
TGTGCCAGCAGCGTCGAGACAGGGAGCAATTCACCCCTCCACTTT
CASSVETGSNSPLHF
>TRBD2|TRBV10-2|-|TRBJ2-3
TGCGCCAGCAGTGAGGGAACTAGCGCTGATACGCAGTATTTT
CASSEGTSADTQYF
>-|TRBV14|few|TRBJ1-1
TGTGCCAGCAGCCAAGATGGATTAAGGGGCATTTACACTGAAGCTTTCTTT
CASSQDGLRGIYTEAFF
>-|TRBV7-9|many|TRBJ2-2
TGTGCCAGCAGCTTAGGCCTGACAGGAATTGTCGGGGAGCTGTTTTTT
CASSLGLTGIVGELFF
>-|TRBV6-6|once|TRBJ1-2
TGTGCCAGCGGCGTAAGGGGTGAAGGCTACACCTTC
CASGVRGEGYTF
>-|TRBV7-2|-|TRBJ1-1
TGTGCCAGCAGCTCCGGAGGATCCCTCCTCCTCGCTGAAGCTTTCTTT
CASSSGGSLLLAEAFF
>-|TRBV6-4|-|TRBJ1-1
TGTGCCAGCAGTGACTCCCCGACTTCTGAAGCTTTCTTT
CASSDSPTSEAFF
>-|TRBV3-1/TRBV3-2|-|TRBJ1-6
TGTGCCAGCAGCCAAGATCCACAGGGTCGTTCACCCCTCCACTTT
CASSQDPQGRSPLHF
>TRBD1|TRBV24-1|-|TRBJ1-2
TGTGCCACCAGTGACTCCCGACAGGGTAACTATGGCTACACCTTC
CATSDSRQGNYGYTF
>TRBD2|TRBV2|-|TRBJ2-5
TGTGCCAGCAGTGAGCCGGGGGGGCCCCAAGAGACCCAGTACTTC
CASSEPGGPQETQYF
>TRBD2|TRBV19|-|TRBJ2-3
TGTGCCAGTAAGAGCGGGAGATTCACAGATACGCAGTATTTT
CASKSGRFTDTQYF
>TRBD2|TRBV2|-|TRBJ2-7
TGTGCCAGCAGGGCTAGCGGGAGGTTCTCCTACGAGCAGTACTTC
CASRASGRFSYEQYF
>TRBD2|TRBV4-1|-|TRBJ2-1
TGCGCCAGCAGCCGCGGAGGGACTAGCGGGCCCGGTGAGCAGTTCTTC
CASSRGGTSGPGEQFF
>-|TRBV10-2|-|TRBJ1-1
TGCGCCAGCAGTGAGTCATCCCTTGAAGCTTTCTTT
CASSESSLEAFF
>TRBD1|TRBV29-1|-|TRBJ2-2
TGCAGCGTCCGCCGGACAGGGAACACCGGGGAGCTGTTTTTT
CSVRRTGNTGELFF
>TRBD2|TRBV19|-|TRBJ2-1
TGTGCCAGTAGGGTGACTAGCGGCTCCTTCGGTGAGCAGTTCTTC
CASRVTSGSFGEQFF
>-|TRBV20-1|-|TRBJ2-3
TGCAGTGCTAGAGTCTCAGATACGCAGTATTTT
CSARVSDTQYF
>-|TRBV7-2|-|TRBJ2-5
TGTGCCAGCAGAGCAGGCGGGGCTTCGGAGACCCAGTACTTC
CASRAGGASETQYF
>-|TRBV5-1|-|TRBJ2-1
TGCGCCAGCAGCTACAGGGACGAAGATGAGCAGTTCTTC
CASSYRDEDEQFF
>-|TRBV7-9|-|TRBJ2-4
TGTGCCAGCAGCTCGGCAGGAATAAACATTCAGTACTTC
CASSSAGINIQYF
>-|TRBV30|-|TRBJ1-1
TGTGCCTGGAGTGTACCGGAGACCTTCCTCGAAGAAGCTTTCTTT
CAWSVPETFLEEAFF
>TRBD1|TRBV19|few|TRBJ2-5
TGTGCCAGTAGTTATAGTGCACAGGGGGCCGGTGAGACCCAGTACTTC
CASSYSAQGAGETQYF
>-|TRBV4-2|-|TRBJ2-2
TGTGCCAGCAGCCAACACCCTAACGGAGGCGGGGAGCTGTTTTTT
CASSQHPNGGGELFF
>-|TRBV2|-|TRBJ2-5
TGTGCCAGCAGAGGAGGAGGGCGAGAGACCCAGTACTTC
CASRGGGRETQYF
>TRBD2|TRBV3-1/TRBV3-2|-|TRBJ2-1
TGTGCCAGCACTCTAGCGGGGGGACACAATGAGCAGTTCTTC
CASTLAGGHNEQFF
>-|TRBV6-5|-|TRBJ1-1
TGTGCCAGCAGCGCTAAAGGGAGCAAAGGTTTCTTT
CASSAKGSKGFF
>-|TRBV27|-|TRBJ1-2
TGTGCCAGCAGTTCTCGGGAGGGTCGGTTTGCCGGTGGCTACACCTTC
CASSSREGRFAGGYTF
>TRBD1|TRBV24-1|-|TRBJ1-2
TGTGCCACCAGTGACCGACAGGGAAACTATGGCTACACCTTC
CATSDRQGNYGYTF
>-|TRBV10-2|-|TRBJ2-1
TGCGCCAGCAGTGGGGGACCCCGGGGGAACAATGAGCAGTTCTTC
CASSGGPRGNNEQFF
>-|TRBV24-1|-|TRBJ2-2
TGTGCCACCAGTGATTCCAGGGGCTTGAGCGGGGAGCTGTTTTTT
CATSDSRGLSGELFF
>-|TRBV9|-|TRBJ2-3
TGTGCCAGCAGCGTAGATTCGCGAGATACGCAGTATTTT
CASSVDSRDTQYF
>TRBD1|TRBV5-1|-|TRBJ1-3
TGCGCCAGCAGCCTGGGACAGAGCTCTGGAAACACCATATATTTT
CASSLGQSSGNTIYF
>-|TRBV3-1/TRBV3-2|-|TRBJ2-7
TGTGCCAGCAGCCAAGCAGGACTCAGTTGGTACTTC
CASSQAGLSWYF
>-|TRBV6-5|few|TRBJ1-1
TGTGCCAGCAGTTATGGGGGAGGGACTGAAGCTTTCTTT
CASSYGGGTEAFF
>TRBD2|TRBV6-4|-|TRBJ2-3
TGTGCCAGCAGTGCGGGGGGGCACACAGATACGCAGTATTTT
CASSAGGHTDTQYF
>-|TRBV9|-|TRBJ2-3
TGTGCCAGCAGCGTAGGGGCAGGTAGGGATACGCAGTATTTT
CASSVGAGRDTQYF
>TRBD1|TRBV4-3|-|TRBJ1-6
TGCGCCAGCAGCCGAGATCTTGGACAGGCCAGATCACCCCTCCACTTT
CASSRDLGQARSPLHF